The 9 T cell receptor beta chains in this list originate from one sample, sequenced in a study of PD-1 blockade in classical Hodgkin lymphoma. This table comes from immunoSEQ multiplex PCR, and its TCRdb copy is limited to in-frame clones, with some not included. The data contain about 35,000 clones, around 89% of them singletons. Indicated time point: newly diagnosed, previously untreated cHL patient sample. Magnetic negative selection was used to purify CD4+ T cells from thawed PBMCs. Sequenced: CD4+ T cells from blood. The receptor set was obtained from a human donor with classical Hodgkin lymphoma.

This clone was seen once. V gene TRBV9 combines with J gene TRBJ2-1; tentatively, D is TRBD1 (6 bases). Germline CDR1 SGDLS, CDR2 YYNGEE. Trimming shortened V by 0 bases and J by 1 base, and 14 bases separated the two germline ends. The CDR3 is 17 residues long. CDR3 loop: CASSVGAGGGSYNEQFF. In nucleotides, the CDR3 is TGTGCCAGCAGCGTAGGGGCTGGGGGCGGTTCCTACAATGAGCAGTTCTTC.

V gene TRBV6-5 combines with J gene TRBJ1-1, with TRBD1 as a possible D gene (5 bases). This CDR3 comprises 16 residues. CDR1 and CDR2 from the germline V gene are MNHEY and SVGAGI. The ends were cut back, 2 bases at V and 4 bases at J, with 17 bases in the middle. DNA for the CDR3: TGTGCCAGCAGTTACGGGGGGAGGGGAAGCGGCACTGAAGCTTTCTTT. Encoded protein: CASSYGGRGSGTEAFF.

The J gene is TRBJ1-6, the V gene TRBV6-5; unclear D gene. With 8 bases removed from V and 10 bases from J, the gap between germline ends came to 15 bases. Per the germline V gene, CDR1 is MNHEY and CDR2 is SVGAGI. The CDR3 is 13 residues long. CDR3 nucleotides: TGTGCCAGCCGCTTTCTTGGATGGTCACCCCTCCACTTT. It codes for CASRFLGWSPLHF.

This clone has a single count. The CDR3 loop is CASSLTDSLNTEAFF. CDR3 nucleotides: TGCGCCAGCAGCCTGACGGACAGTCTGAACACTGAAGCTTTCTTT. The J gene is TRBJ1-1, the V gene TRBV5-1; D perhaps matches TRBD1 (6 bases). The CDR3 covers 15 residues. Germline V gene data show CDR1 as SGHRS and CDR2 as YFSETQ. V was pared by 4 bases and J by 0 bases, with 13 bases between.

The J gene is TRBJ1-2, the V gene TRBV18; 7 bases fit TRBD1. The CDR3 runs 13 residues. Germline-derived CDR1 and CDR2 are KGHSH and LQKENI. J lost 2 bases, V lost 3 bases, and 0 bases had no gene match. As DNA, the CDR3 is TGTGCCAGCTCACCGACAGGGAACTATGGCTACACCTTC. It codes for CASSPTGNYGYTF.

This clone was found once. The genes are TRBV29-1 and TRBJ1-5; no firm D call. Trimming removed 4 bases from V and 1 base from J, with 5 bases in between. Germline V gives CDR1 SQVTM, CDR2 ANQGSEA. This CDR3 is built from 12 residues. This CDR3 is CSVAASNQPQHF. DNA of the CDR3: TGCAGCGTTGCGGCCAGCAATCAGCCCCAGCATTTT.

V and J are TRBV5-6 and TRBJ1-2; 7 bases align to TRBD1. V was clipped by 1 base and J by 8 bases; unmatched bases: 8. The CDR3 loop spans 14 amino acids. CDR1 SGHDT and CDR2 YYEEEE come from the germline V gene. The CDR3 DNA follows: TGTGCCAGCAGCTTGAAGGGGGCGCGGGGAGGCTACACCTTC. Amino acid sequence: CASSLKGARGGYTF.

J is TRBJ2-2 and V is TRBV5-1, with D possibly being TRBD1 or TRBD2 (5 bases each). This CDR3 is 16 amino acids long. Trimming took 2 bases from V and 6 from J, leaving 17 bases between them. Germline V gene data show CDR1 as SGHRS and CDR2 as YFSETQ. The chain's CDR3 is CASSFMGRGTPGELFF. CDR3 in DNA: TGCGCCAGCAGCTTTATGGGACGAGGTACTCCCGGGGAGCTGTTTTTT.

This chain connects TRBV2 to TRBJ1-2; TRBD1 might be the D (5 bases). The CDR3 sequence is 13 residues long. The germline V gene has CDR1 SNHLY and CDR2 FYNNEI. Trimming cost V 3 bases and J 6 bases, with 11 bases left between them. The CDR3 nucleotides read TGTGCCAGCAGTGACGGCAGCAGGGATGGCTACACCTTC. It yields the protein CASSDGSRDGYTF.